One and the same sample provided the 18 T cell receptor beta chains below, sequenced in a study of T cell changes during pregnancy in multiple sclerosis. Some clones are missing from TCRdb's copy, which holds only in-frame ones; the method was immunoSEQ multiplex PCR. The data contain 30,000 to 45,000 clones, 75% to 95% of them singletons. The sequences come from CD8+ T cells from peripheral blood mononuclear cells, collected in the second trimester of pregnancy. These receptors came from a female donor with multiple sclerosis, enrolled in a pregnancy study.

The chain employs TRBV2 and TRBJ1-1, with D perhaps TRBD1 (5 bases). The CDR3 spans 13 residues. Trimming removed 5 bases from V and 4 bases from J, with 11 bases in between. CDR1 SNHLY and CDR2 FYNNEI come from the germline V gene. CDR3 nucleotides: TGTGCCAGCAGTTTGGCCGGGGGCACTGAAGCTTTCTTT. It encodes CASSLAGGTEAFF. The full variable domain, its missing parts supplied by reference TRBV2 and TRBJ1-1, is EPEVTQTPSHQVTQMGQEVILRCVPISNHLYFYWYRQILGQKVEFLVSFYNNEISEKSEIFDDQFSVERPDGSNFTLKIRSTKLEDSAMYFCASSLAGGTEAFFGQGTRLTVV.

This rearrangement joins TRBV14 to TRBJ1-2, with D unclear. Trimming removed 0 bases from V and 3 bases from J, with 11 bases in between. This CDR3 is 15 amino acids long. Germline values: CDR1 SGHDN, CDR2 FVKESK. The CDR3: CASSQDTDTYYGYTF. CDR3 in DNA: TGTGCCAGCAGCCAAGATACAGACACCTACTATGGCTACACCTTC. The full variable domain, with the rest looked up from reference TRBV14 and TRBJ1-2, is EAGVTQFPSHSVIEKGQTVTLRCDPISGHDNLYWYRRVMGKEIKFLLHFVKESKQDESGMPNNRFLAERTGGTYSTLKVQPAELEDSGVYFCASSQDTDTYYGYTFGSGTRLTVV.

This chain uses TRBV29-1 with TRBJ2-5; TRBD1 is a possible D gene (6 bases). The V gene's germline CDR1 is SQVTM and CDR2 ANQGSEA. The CDR3 is 13 residues long. Trimming removed 5 bases at V and 5 bases at J, with 15 bases between. CDR3 amino acids: CSVLGGLGETQYF. The CDR3 coding sequence is TGCAGCGTTTTAGGGGGATTGGGGGAGACCCAGTACTTC. The full variable domain, rest sourced from reference TRBV29-1 and TRBJ2-5, is SAVISQKPSRDICQRGTSLTIQCQVDSQVTMMFWYRQQPGQSLTLIATANQGSEATYESGFVIDKFPISRPNLTFSTLTVSNMSPEDSSIYLCSVLGGLGETQYFGPGTRLLVL.

This clone has a single count. The chain has TRBV4-3 and TRBJ1-5; D is uncertain. Deletions cut 5 bases from V and 4 bases from J, with 12 bases between. The germline V gene encodes CDR1 LGHNA and CDR2 YSLEER. The CDR3 spans 14 residues. CDR3 nucleotide sequence: TGCGCCAGCAGCGCCGGGGTGGGAAATCAGCCCCAGCATTTT. The encoded protein is CASSAGVGNQPQHF.

V gene TRBV29-1 combines with J gene TRBJ1-1; D perhaps matches TRBD1 (5 bases). This CDR3 comprises 13 residues. Trimming took 4 bases from V and 1 from J, leaving 10 bases between them. Germline values: CDR1 SQVTM, CDR2 ANQGSEA. CDR3 loop: CSVADSPNTEAFF. The CDR3 DNA reads as TGCAGCGTTGCCGACAGCCCGAACACTGAAGCTTTCTTT.

This clone is classed as medium-sized. The chain has TRBV6-4 and TRBJ1-2; possible D gene TRBD1, 5 bases. This CDR3 contains 15 residues. The V gene lost 0 bases and the J gene lost 4 bases, with 12 bases spanning the gap. Germline assignment: CDR1 MRHNA and CDR2 SNTAGT. The CDR3 here is CASSDSAGPGYGYTF. DNA of the CDR3: TGTGCCAGCAGTGACTCGGCGGGACCTGGCTATGGCTACACCTTC.

The rearrangement links TRBV2 to TRBJ2-5; D possibly corresponds to TRBD1 (6 bases). CDR3 length: 17 amino acids. The V end was cut by 1 base, the J end by 5 bases, with 20 bases between. Germline assignment: CDR1 SNHLY and CDR2 FYNNEI. In DNA, the CDR3 is TGTGCCAGCAGTGAAGGAGGGACCTTAGGGGGACGGGAGACCCAGTACTTC. It encodes CASSEGGTLGGRETQYF.

The chain has TRBV27 and TRBJ1-4, with D possibly matching TRBD1 (6 bases). This CDR3 contains 14 residues. Germline V CDR1 and CDR2: MNHEY, SMNVEV (reference sequence). V was shortened by 6 bases and J by 6 bases, with 14 bases between the two germline ends. The CDR3 DNA is TGTGCCAGCAGCTCCAAAGCAGGGGATGAAAAACTGTTTTTT. Translation: CASSSKAGDEKLFF.

The CDR3 loop is CASGQGGTEAFF. The CDR3 DNA is TGTGCTAGCGGACAGGGAGGAACTGAAGCTTTCTTT. The chain uses TRBV12-5 and TRBJ1-1; TRBD1 agrees at 8 bases. The junction had 5 bases not matched to a gene; V was cut back by 9 bases and J by 5 bases. Germline CDR1 and CDR2: LGHNT and FRNRAP. This CDR3 region has 12 residues.

The rearrangement links TRBV5-4 to TRBJ2-5, with 7 bases identical to TRBD2. The CDR3 consists of 14 residues. Losses at the gene ends were 6 bases for V and 3 bases for J; bases not matched to a gene: 8. Germline lookup yields CDR1 SGHNT and CDR2 YYREEE (reference sequence). In DNA, the CDR3 is TGTGCCAGCAACGTACTGGGAGGGAAAGAGACCCAGTACTTC. Its protein is CASNVLGGKETQYF.

The chain uses TRBV19 and TRBJ1-2; possible D gene TRBD1, 6 bases. Germline V gene lookup returns CDR1 LNHDA and CDR2 SQIVND (reference sequence). The CDR3 totals 14 residues. V shed 1 base and J shed 4 bases, with 10 bases lying between them. Here the CDR3 DNA reads TGTGCCAGTAGTATAGCTCTGGACAGCTATGGCTACACCTTC. Its translation: CASSIALDSYGYTF.

This chain joins TRBV4-1 and TRBJ1-4, with no clear D. Germline V CDR1 and CDR2: MGHRA, YSYEKL. The CDR3 runs 16 residues. The V end was cut by 4 bases, the J end by 8 bases, with 20 bases between. CDR3 amino acids: CASSPLVGREKEKLFF. In DNA, the CDR3 is TGCGCCAGCAGCCCCCTCGTGGGTAGGGAGAAAGAAAAACTGTTTTTT.

This clone was detected a few times. This chain connects TRBV4-1 to TRBJ2-7; D is possibly TRBD2 (6 bases). The V gene lost 1 base and the J gene lost 5 bases, with 15 bases spanning the gap. CDR3 length: 15 amino acids. Germline V CDR1 and CDR2: MGHRA, YSYEKL. The CDR3 DNA follows: TGCGCCAGCAGCCAAGTTTCGGGAGCCTTGGACGAGCAGTACTTC. It encodes CASSQVSGALDEQYF.

This rearrangement joins TRBV7-8 to TRBJ1-2; tentative D call: TRBD1 (5 bases). CDR3 length equals 14 residues. The V and J ends lost 5 bases and 5 bases respectively, with 15 bases between them. The germline gives CDR1 SGHVS, CDR2 FQNEAQ. The CDR3 protein is CASSPGLSSYGYTF. The CDR3 nucleotides read TGTGCCAGCAGCCCGGGACTGTCTTCGTATGGCTACACCTTC.

V usage is TRBV29-1 and J usage is TRBJ2-3; TRBD2 agrees at 13 bases. The germline V gene encodes CDR1 SQVTM and CDR2 ANQGSEA. The CDR3 is 19 residues long. J lost 0 bases, V lost 0 bases, and 9 bases had no gene match. CDR3 nucleotides: TGCAGCGTTGAAGAATGGGAGACTAGCGGGGGGACTAGCACAGATACGCAGTATTTT. It yields the protein CSVEEWETSGGTSTDTQYF.

The chain couples TRBV5-6 to TRBJ2-3; the match to TRBD2 covers 8 bases. The CDR3 is 15 amino acids. Germline values: CDR1 SGHDT, CDR2 YYEEEE. V lost 1 base, J lost 5 bases, and 6 bases stayed unmatched. The CDR3 DNA is TGTGCCAGCAGCTTGAGTCGGGGGGGAATAGATACGCAGTATTTT. Translated: CASSLSRGGIDTQYF.

V is TRBV6-5 and J is TRBJ1-5; a weak D match, TRBD1 (5 bases). The CDR3 spans 13 residues. Trimming removed 5 bases from V and 0 bases from J, with 5 bases in between. Germline assignment: CDR1 MNHEY and CDR2 SVGAGI. The CDR3 is CASSQGSNQPQHF. The CDR3 nucleotides are TGTGCCAGCAGTCAGGGTAGCAATCAGCCCCAGCATTTT.

In nucleotides, the CDR3 is TGTGCCAGCAGTGGCGAACAGGGAAATGGAAACACCATATATTTT. This gives the protein CASSGEQGNGNTIYF. V is TRBV2 and J is TRBJ1-3; TRBD1 is a possible D gene (6 bases). This CDR3 contains 15 residues. Germline CDR1 reads SNHLY; CDR2 reads FYNNEI. V was shortened by 4 bases and J by 3 bases, with 13 bases between the two germline ends.